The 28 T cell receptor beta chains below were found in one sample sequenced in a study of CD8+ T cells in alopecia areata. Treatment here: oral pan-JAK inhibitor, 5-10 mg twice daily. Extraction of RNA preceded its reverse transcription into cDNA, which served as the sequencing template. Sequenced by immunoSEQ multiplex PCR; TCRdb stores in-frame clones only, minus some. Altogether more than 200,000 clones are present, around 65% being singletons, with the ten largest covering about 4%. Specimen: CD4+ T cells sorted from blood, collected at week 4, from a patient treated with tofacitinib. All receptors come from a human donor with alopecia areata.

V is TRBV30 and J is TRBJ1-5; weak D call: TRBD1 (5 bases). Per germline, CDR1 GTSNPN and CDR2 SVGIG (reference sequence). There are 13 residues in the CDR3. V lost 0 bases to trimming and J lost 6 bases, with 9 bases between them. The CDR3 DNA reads TGTGCCTGGAGTGTTGGGGGTTCTCAGCCCCAGCATTTT. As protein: CAWSVGGSQPQHF.

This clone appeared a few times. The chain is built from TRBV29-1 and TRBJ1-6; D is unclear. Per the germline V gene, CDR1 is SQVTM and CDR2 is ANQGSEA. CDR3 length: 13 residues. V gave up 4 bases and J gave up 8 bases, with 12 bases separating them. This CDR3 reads CSVGAGQDSPLHF. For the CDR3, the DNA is TGCAGCGTTGGCGCCGGCCAGGATTCACCCCTCCACTTT.

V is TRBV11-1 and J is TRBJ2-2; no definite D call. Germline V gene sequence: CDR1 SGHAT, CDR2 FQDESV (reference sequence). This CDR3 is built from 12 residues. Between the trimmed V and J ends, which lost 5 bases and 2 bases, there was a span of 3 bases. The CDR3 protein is CASSQNTGELFF. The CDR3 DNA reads TGTGCCAGCAGCCAAAACACCGGGGAGCTGTTTTTT.

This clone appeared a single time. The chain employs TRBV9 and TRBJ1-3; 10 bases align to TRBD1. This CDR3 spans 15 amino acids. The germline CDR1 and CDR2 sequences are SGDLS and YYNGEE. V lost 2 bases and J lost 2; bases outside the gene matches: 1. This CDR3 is CASSVGQGAGNTIYF. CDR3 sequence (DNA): TGTGCCAGCAGCGTCGGACAGGGGGCTGGAAACACCATATATTTT.

The CDR3 sequence is CSAVRQLQYF. The CDR3 DNA follows: TGCAGTGCTGTTAGACAGCTGCAGTACTTC. The gene calls are TRBV20-1 and TRBJ2-7; D is possibly TRBD1 (5 bases). Germline loops: CDR1 DFQATT, CDR2 SNEGSKA (reference sequence). The CDR3 contains 10 residues. V was trimmed by 5 bases and J by 9 bases, leaving 11 bases between them.

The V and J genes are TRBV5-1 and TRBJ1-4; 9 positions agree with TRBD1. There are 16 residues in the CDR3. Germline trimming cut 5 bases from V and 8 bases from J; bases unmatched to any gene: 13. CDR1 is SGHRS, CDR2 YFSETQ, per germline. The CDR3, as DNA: TGCGCCAGCAGGTCCGGGACAGGGCCGCGCGGGGAAAAACTGTTTTTT. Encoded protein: CASRSGTGPRGEKLFF.

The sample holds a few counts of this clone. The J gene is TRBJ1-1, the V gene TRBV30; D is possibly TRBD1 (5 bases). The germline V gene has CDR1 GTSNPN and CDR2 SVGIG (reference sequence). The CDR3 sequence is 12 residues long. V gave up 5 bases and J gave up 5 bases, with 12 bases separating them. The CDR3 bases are TGTGCCTGGGGACGGGGGAGGACTGAAGCTTTCTTT. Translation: CAWGRGRTEAFF.

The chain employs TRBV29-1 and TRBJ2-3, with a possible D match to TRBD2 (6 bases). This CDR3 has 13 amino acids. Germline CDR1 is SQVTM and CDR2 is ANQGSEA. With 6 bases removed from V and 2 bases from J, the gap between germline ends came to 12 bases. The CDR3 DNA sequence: TGCAGCGTCCGGGAGCTCCCCACAGATACGCAGTATTTT. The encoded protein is CSVRELPTDTQYF.

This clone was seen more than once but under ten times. The DNA for the CDR3 is TGCGCCAGCAGCCAAGAAGGGAGCGGAATCACAGATACGCAGTATTTT. It encodes CASSQEGSGITDTQYF. The J gene is TRBJ2-3, the V gene TRBV4-3; a weak D match, TRBD2 (5 bases). The CDR3 is 16 residues long. V was pared by 0 bases and J by 2 bases, with 12 bases between. The germline V gene has CDR1 LGHNA and CDR2 YSLEER.

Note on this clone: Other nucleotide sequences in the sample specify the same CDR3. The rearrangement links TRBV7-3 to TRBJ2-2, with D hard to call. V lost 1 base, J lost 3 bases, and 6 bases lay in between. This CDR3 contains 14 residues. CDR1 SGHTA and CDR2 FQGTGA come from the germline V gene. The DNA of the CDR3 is TGTGCCAGCAGCTTAAGGGGTTACACCGGGGAGCTGTTTTTT. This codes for CASSLRGYTGELFF.

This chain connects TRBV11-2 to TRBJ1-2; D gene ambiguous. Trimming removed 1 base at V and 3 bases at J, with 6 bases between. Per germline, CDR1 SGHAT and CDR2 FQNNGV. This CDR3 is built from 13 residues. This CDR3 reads CASSLGRDYGYTF. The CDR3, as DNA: TGTGCCAGCAGCTTAGGAAGGGACTATGGCTACACCTTC.

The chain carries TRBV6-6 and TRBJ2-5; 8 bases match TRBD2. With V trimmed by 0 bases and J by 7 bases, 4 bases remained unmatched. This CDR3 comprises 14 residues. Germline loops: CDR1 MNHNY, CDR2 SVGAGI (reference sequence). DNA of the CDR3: TGTGCCAGCAGTTACTCCCCGCTAGCGGGGACCCAGTACTTC. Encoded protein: CASSYSPLAGTQYF.

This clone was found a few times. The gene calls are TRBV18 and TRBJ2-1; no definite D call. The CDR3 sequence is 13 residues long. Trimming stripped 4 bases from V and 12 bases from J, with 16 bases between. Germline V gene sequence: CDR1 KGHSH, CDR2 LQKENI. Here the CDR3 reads CASSLQTNTAQFF. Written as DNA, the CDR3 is TGTGCCAGCTCACTACAGACGAACACGGCGCAGTTCTTC.

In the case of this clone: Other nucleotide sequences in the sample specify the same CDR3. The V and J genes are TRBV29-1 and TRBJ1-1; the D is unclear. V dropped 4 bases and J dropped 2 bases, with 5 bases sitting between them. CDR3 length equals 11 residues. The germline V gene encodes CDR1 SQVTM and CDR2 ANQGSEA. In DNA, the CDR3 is TGCAGCGTTGCAGTTAACACTGAAGCTTTCTTT. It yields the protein CSVAVNTEAFF.

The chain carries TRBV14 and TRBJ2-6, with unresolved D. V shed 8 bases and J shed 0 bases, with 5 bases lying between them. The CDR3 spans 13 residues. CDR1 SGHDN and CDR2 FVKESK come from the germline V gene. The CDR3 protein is CASSPSGANVLTF. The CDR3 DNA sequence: TGTGCCAGCTCGCCCTCTGGGGCCAACGTCCTGACTTTC.

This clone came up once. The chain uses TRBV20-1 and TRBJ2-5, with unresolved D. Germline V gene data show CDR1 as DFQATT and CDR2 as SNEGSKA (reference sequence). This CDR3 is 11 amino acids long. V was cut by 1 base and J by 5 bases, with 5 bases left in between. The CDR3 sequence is CSARVWETQYF. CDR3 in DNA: TGCAGTGCTAGAGTGTGGGAGACCCAGTACTTC.

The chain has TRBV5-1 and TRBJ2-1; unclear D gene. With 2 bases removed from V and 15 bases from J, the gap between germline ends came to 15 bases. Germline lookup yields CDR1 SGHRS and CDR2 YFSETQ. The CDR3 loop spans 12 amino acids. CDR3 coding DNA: TGCGCCAGCAGCTTAGACCTCCTAAACGTGTTCTTC. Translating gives CASSLDLLNVFF.

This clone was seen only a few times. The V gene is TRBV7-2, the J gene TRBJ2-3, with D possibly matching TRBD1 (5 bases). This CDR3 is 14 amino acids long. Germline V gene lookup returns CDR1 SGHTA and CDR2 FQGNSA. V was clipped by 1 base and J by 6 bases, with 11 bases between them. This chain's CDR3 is CASSLVLGRDTQYF. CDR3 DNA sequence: TGTGCCAGCAGCTTAGTCCTGGGGCGGGATACGCAGTATTTT.

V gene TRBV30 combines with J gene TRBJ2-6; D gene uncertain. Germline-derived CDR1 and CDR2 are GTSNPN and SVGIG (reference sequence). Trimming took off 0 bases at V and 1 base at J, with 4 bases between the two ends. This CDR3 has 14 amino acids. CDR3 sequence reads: CAWSVTSGANVLTF. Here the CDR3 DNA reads TGTGCCTGGAGTGTAACGTCTGGGGCCAACGTCCTGACTTTC.

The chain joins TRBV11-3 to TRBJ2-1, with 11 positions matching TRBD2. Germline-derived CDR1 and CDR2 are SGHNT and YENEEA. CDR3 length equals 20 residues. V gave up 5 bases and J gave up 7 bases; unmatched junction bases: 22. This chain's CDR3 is CASSPVFNLAGGLIPNEQFF. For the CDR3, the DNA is TGTGCCAGCAGCCCCGTTTTTAATCTAGCGGGGGGTCTGATCCCAAATGAGCAGTTCTTC. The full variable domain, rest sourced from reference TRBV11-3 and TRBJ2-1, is EAGVVQSPRYKIIEKKQPVAFWCNPISGHNTLYWYLQNLGQGPELLIRYENEEAVDDSQLPKDRFSAERLKGVDSTLKIQPAELGDSAVYLCASSPVFNLAGGLIPNEQFFGPGTRLTVL.

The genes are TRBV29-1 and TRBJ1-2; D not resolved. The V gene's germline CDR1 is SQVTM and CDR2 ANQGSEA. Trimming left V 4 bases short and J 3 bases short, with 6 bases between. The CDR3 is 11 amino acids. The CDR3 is CSVGIDYGYTF. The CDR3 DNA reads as TGCAGCGTTGGTATAGACTATGGCTACACCTTC.

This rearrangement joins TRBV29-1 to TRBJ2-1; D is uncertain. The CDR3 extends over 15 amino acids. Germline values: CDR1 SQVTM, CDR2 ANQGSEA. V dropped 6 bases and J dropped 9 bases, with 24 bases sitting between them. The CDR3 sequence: CSVAVGRPALGEQFF. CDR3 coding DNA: TGCAGCGTCGCGGTGGGCCGACCTGCCCTCGGTGAGCAGTTCTTC.

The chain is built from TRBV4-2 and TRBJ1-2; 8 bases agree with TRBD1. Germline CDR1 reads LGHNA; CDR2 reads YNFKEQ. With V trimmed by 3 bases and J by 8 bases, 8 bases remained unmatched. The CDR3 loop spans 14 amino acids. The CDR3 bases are TGTGCCAGCAGCCATATGGACAGGGCGGAAGGCTACACCTTC. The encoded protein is CASSHMDRAEGYTF.

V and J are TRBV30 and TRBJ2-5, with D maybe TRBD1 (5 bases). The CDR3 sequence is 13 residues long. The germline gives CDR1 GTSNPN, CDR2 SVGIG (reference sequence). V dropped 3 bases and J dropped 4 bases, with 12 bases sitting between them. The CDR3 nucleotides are TGTGCCTGGAGAGTAGGGGCTGGAGAGACCCAGTACTTC. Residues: CAWRVGAGETQYF.

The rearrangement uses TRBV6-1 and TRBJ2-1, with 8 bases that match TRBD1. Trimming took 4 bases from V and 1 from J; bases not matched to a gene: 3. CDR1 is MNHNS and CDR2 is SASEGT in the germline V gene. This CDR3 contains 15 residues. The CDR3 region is CASSGGTGSYNEQFF. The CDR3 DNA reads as TGTGCCAGCAGTGGAGGGACAGGATCCTACAATGAGCAGTTCTTC.

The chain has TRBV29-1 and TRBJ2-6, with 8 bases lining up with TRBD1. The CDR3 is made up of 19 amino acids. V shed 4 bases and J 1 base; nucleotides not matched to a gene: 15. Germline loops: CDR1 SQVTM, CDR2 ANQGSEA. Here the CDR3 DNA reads TGCAGCGTTGTCCACAGGACAGGGCTAAATCTATCTGGGGCCAACGTCCTGACTTTC. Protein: CSVVHRTGLNLSGANVLTF.

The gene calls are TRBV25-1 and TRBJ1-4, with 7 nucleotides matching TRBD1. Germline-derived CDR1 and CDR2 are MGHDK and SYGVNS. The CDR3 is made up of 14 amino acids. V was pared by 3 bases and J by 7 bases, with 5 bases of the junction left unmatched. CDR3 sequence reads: CASSEVGDSEKLFF. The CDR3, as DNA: TGTGCCAGCAGTGAGGTGGGGGACAGTGAAAAACTGTTTTTT.

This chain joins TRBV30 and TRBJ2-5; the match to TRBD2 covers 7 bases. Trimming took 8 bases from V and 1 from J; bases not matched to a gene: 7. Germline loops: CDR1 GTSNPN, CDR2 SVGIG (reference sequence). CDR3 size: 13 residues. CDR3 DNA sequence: TGTGCCATGACTAGCCGCTCCCAAGAGACCCAGTACTTC. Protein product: CAMTSRSQETQYF.